The 30 T cell receptor beta chains reported below all come from one sample, sequenced in a study of a mutant IDH1 vaccine in newly diagnosed glioma. Assay used: immunoSEQ multiplex PCR; TCRdb lists only in-frame clones, some missing. The top ten hold 1.5% to 2.5% of the sample, which has fewer than 70,000 clones, 89% seen once. For these TCRs, the target antigens are not known. Indicated time point: week 11, during vaccination. In the vaccine, a single dose held 300 ug of the mutant IDH1 20-mer peptide, along with topical imiquimod. The source material was PBMCs, sampled from a glioma patient whose treatment included an IDH1 peptide vaccine. Receptor source: a man in his forties with glioma.

The chain has TRBV19 and TRBJ2-2; D gene uncertain. The CDR3 is 15 residues long. V lost 5 bases and J lost 0, with 10 bases in between. The germline gives CDR1 LNHDA, CDR2 SQIVND (reference sequence). This chain's CDR3 is CASSQDRTNTGELFF. The DNA of the CDR3 is TGTGCCAGTAGTCAGGACCGCACGAACACCGGGGAGCTGTTTTTT.

The V gene is TRBV19, the J gene TRBJ1-1, with 8 bases aligning to TRBD1. V lost 4 bases and J lost 0; bases outside the gene matches: 7. The CDR3 extends over 16 amino acids. CDR1 and CDR2 from the germline V gene are LNHDA and SQIVND (reference sequence). CDR3 loop: CASSRTGTLMNTEAFF. CDR3 DNA: TGTGCCAGTAGTAGGACAGGGACCCTAATGAACACTGAAGCTTTCTTT.

This chain joins TRBV28 and TRBJ1-5; a weak D match, TRBD1 (6 bases). Germline V lookup: CDR1 MDHEN, CDR2 SYDVKM. The CDR3 is 15 amino acids. The V and J ends lost 6 bases and 6 bases respectively, with 18 bases between them. The CDR3 bases are TGTGCCAGCAGCTACCGCAGGGGTCCCGGTCAGCCCCAGCATTTT. It translates to CASSYRRGPGQPQHF.

This clone turned up a few times. This chain links TRBV19 with TRBJ1-6; no definite D call. The length of the CDR3 is 14 residues. The V and J ends lost 1 base and 8 bases respectively, with 9 bases between them. The germline V gene encodes CDR1 LNHDA and CDR2 SQIVND (reference sequence). DNA of the CDR3: TGTGCCAGTAGTATAGGACAACTCCATTCACCCCTCCACTTT. Its translation is CASSIGQLHSPLHF. The variable domain in full, with the rest retrieved from reference TRBV19 and TRBJ1-6, is DGGITQSPKYLFRKEGQNVTLSCEQNLNHDAMYWYRQDPGQGLRLIYYSQIVNDFQKGDIAEGYSVSREKKESFPLTVTSAQKNPTAFYLCASSIGQLHSPLHFGNGTRLTVT.

The V and J genes are TRBV28 and TRBJ1-2; D might be TRBD1 (5 bases). The CDR3 sequence is 13 residues long. The V end was cut by 10 bases, the J end by 8 bases, with 20 bases between. Germline V gives CDR1 MDHEN, CDR2 SYDVKM. CDR3 sequence (DNA): TGTGCCATACGGGGACTCCCCCATGGCGGCTACACCTTC. Translating it yields CAIRGLPHGGYTF.

The chain recombines TRBV7-9 with TRBJ2-3; no firm D call. The V gene's germline CDR1 is SEHNR and CDR2 FQNEAQ (reference sequence). V was shortened by 1 base and J by 6 bases, with 2 bases between the two germline ends. CDR3 size: 11 residues. In DNA form, the CDR3 reads TGTGCCAGCAGCTTAGTTGATACGCAGTATTTT. It translates to CASSLVDTQYF.

CDR3 loop: CASSPTGTIYPNEQFF. In nucleotides, the CDR3 is TGCGCCAGCAGCCCGACAGGGACAATCTATCCCAATGAGCAGTTCTTC. The chain recombines TRBV5-1 with TRBJ2-1, with 7 bases lining up with TRBD1. Germline CDR1 reads SGHRS; CDR2 reads YFSETQ. Trimming took 4 bases from V and 6 from J; bases not matched to a gene: 13. This CDR3 has 16 residues.

This clone was counted once. The chain couples TRBV6-5 to TRBJ1-6, with unresolved D. CDR1 and CDR2 (germline): MNHEY, SVGAGI. The length of the CDR3 is 15 residues. Trimming removed 4 bases from V and 7 bases from J, with 14 bases in between. The CDR3 is CASSFLGILNSPLHF. Here the CDR3 DNA reads TGTGCCAGCAGTTTCCTCGGGATCTTAAATTCACCCCTCCACTTT.

This clone was detected only once. The CDR3 here is CASRRTRQGSTGELFF. The CDR3 DNA follows: TGTGCCAGCAGAAGAACCCGACAGGGGAGCACCGGGGAGCTGTTTTTT. The V call is TRBV11-2, the J call TRBJ2-2; 8 bases line up with TRBD1. Germline V gene lookup returns CDR1 SGHAT and CDR2 FQNNGV. V was clipped by 6 bases and J by 4 bases; unmatched bases: 10. This CDR3 has 16 residues. Combining the CDR3 with reference TRBV11-2 and TRBJ2-2 gives the whole variable domain EAGVAQSPRYKIIEKRQSVAFWCNPISGHATLYWYQQILGQGPKLLIQFQNNGVVDDSQLPKDRFSAERLKGVDSTLKIQPAKLEDSAVYLCASRRTRQGSTGELFFGEGSRLTVL.

A note on this clone: Other DNA sequences in this specimen translate into the identical CDR3. The rearrangement links TRBV11-3 to TRBJ1-6, with D possibly TRBD1 on 5 matching bases. V shed 1 base and J shed 7 bases, with 5 bases lying between them. There are 13 residues in the CDR3. Germline loops: CDR1 SGHNT, CDR2 YENEEA. CDR3 amino acids: CASSLGGNSPLHF. In nucleotides, the CDR3 is TGTGCCAGCAGCTTAGGGGGGAATTCACCCCTCCACTTT.

The J gene is TRBJ1-1, the V gene TRBV15; possible D gene TRBD1, 5 bases. The V and J ends lost 0 bases and 4 bases respectively, with 15 bases between them. The CDR3 extends over 16 amino acids. Germline V CDR1 and CDR2: LNHNV, YYDKDF (reference sequence). The CDR3 bases are TGTGCCACCAGCAGAGATCTGGGGGTCCAGGGCACTGAAGCTTTCTTT. Translated: CATSRDLGVQGTEAFF.

This rearrangement joins TRBV7-6 to TRBJ2-2; 8 bases agree with TRBD1. CDR1 and CDR2 (germline): SGHVS, FNYEAQ. The CDR3 extends over 15 amino acids. V was pared by 4 bases and J by 4 bases, with 5 bases of the junction left unmatched. The CDR3 coding sequence is TGTGCCAGCAGCTCGCCGCAGGGGGCCACCGGGGAGCTGTTTTTT. Translated, it gives CASSSPQGATGELFF.

This rearrangement joins TRBV15 to TRBJ2-1, with TRBD1 matching 10 bases. Germline trimming cut 1 base from V and 3 bases from J; bases unmatched to any gene: 6. The length of the CDR3 is 17 residues. CDR1 is LNHNV and CDR2 is YYDKDF in the germline V gene (reference sequence). The CDR3 DNA sequence: TGTGCCACCAGCAGAGCAAGTTGGACAGGGGGCTACAATGAGCAGTTCTTC. Translation gives CATSRASWTGGYNEQFF.

The chain is built from TRBV27 and TRBJ2-7; tentatively, D is TRBD1 (5 bases). The CDR3 contains 12 residues. Germline V gene lookup returns CDR1 MNHEY and CDR2 SMNVEV (reference sequence). Deletions cut 5 bases from V and 7 bases from J, with 12 bases between. CDR3 sequence (DNA): TGTGCCAGCAGTCCAGGGTTCGGGGAGCAGTACGTC. Encoded protein: CASSPGFGEQYV.

This chain joins TRBV28 and TRBJ1-4; 7 nucleotides match TRBD1. The trim removed 6 bases at V and 4 bases at J, leaving 8 bases unmatched. Per germline, CDR1 MDHEN and CDR2 SYDVKM. This CDR3 region has 15 residues. CDR3 coding DNA: TGTGCCAGCAGCCCTTACGGGACAGTTAATGAAAAACTGTTTTTT. It encodes CASSPYGTVNEKLFF.

The chain couples TRBV2 to TRBJ2-5, with 9 positions matching TRBD1. CDR1 and CDR2 from the germline V gene are SNHLY and FYNNEI. The J segment lost 0 bases and the V segment lost 6 bases, leaving 5 bases of the junction unmatched. The CDR3 sequence is 15 residues long. The CDR3 is CASRPGTGNQETQYF. The DNA for the CDR3 is TGTGCCAGCAGGCCCGGGACAGGGAACCAAGAGACCCAGTACTTC.

The CDR3 nucleotides read TGTGCCAGCGCGACAGGGGGCGTAGATGGCTACACCTTC. The encoded protein is CASATGGVDGYTF. The rearrangement uses TRBV6-5 and TRBJ1-2, with 10 bases aligning to TRBD1. The length of the CDR3 is 13 residues. Germline V lookup: CDR1 MNHEY, CDR2 SVGAGI. After removal of 8 bases from V and 6 bases from J, the junction contained 6 bases not matched to a gene.

The chain joins TRBV7-8 to TRBJ1-2; D perhaps matches TRBD1 (5 bases). CDR3 size: 16 residues. Germline V CDR1 and CDR2: SGHVS, FQNEAQ. Trimming pared 7 bases from V and 4 bases from J, leaving 22 bases between. This CDR3 reads CASTSSGVGVFYGYTF. The CDR3 coding sequence is TGTGCCAGCACCTCTTCGGGGGTGGGGGTTTTCTATGGCTACACCTTC.

The V and J genes are TRBV10-3 and TRBJ2-3; perhaps D is TRBD1 or TRBD2 (5 bases each). CDR3 length: 15 amino acids. The V gene's germline CDR1 is ENHRY and CDR2 SYGVKD. Between the trimmed V and J ends, which lost 6 bases and 4 bases, there was a span of 17 bases. The CDR3 DNA sequence: TGTGCCATCAGACTCGGGGCAAGTGGAGCAGATACGCAGTATTTT. Encoded protein: CAIRLGASGADTQYF.

V and J are TRBV7-8 and TRBJ2-1; TRBD1 matches at 7 bases. The CDR3 spans 17 residues. CDR1 and CDR2 from the germline V gene are SGHVS and FQNEAQ. V shed 2 bases, J shed 5 bases, and the junction held 12 bases outside the gene matches. CDR3 nucleotide sequence: TGTGCCAGCAGCTTATCGCCCGGGCAGGGGGTACACAATGAGCAGTTCTTC. It translates to CASSLSPGQGVHNEQFF.

V usage is TRBV9 and J usage is TRBJ1-3, with a tentative D call TRBD1 (5 bases). The CDR3 spans 17 residues. Germline V gene lookup returns CDR1 SGDLS and CDR2 YYNGEE. Trimming took 0 bases from V and 1 from J, leaving 14 bases between them. The CDR3 nucleotides read TGTGCCAGCAGCGTAGGGGTAGGCAGGGAGTCTGGAAACACCATATATTTT. Translating it yields CASSVGVGRESGNTIYF.

The chain links TRBV18 to TRBJ1-5; D unresolved. The CDR3 runs to 14 residues. Between the trimmed V and J ends, which lost 2 bases and 8 bases, there was a span of 13 bases. Germline assignment: CDR1 KGHSH and CDR2 LQKENI. The CDR3 coding sequence is TGTGCCAGCTCACCAGAAGGCAGATGGGAGCCCCAGCATTTT. Protein: CASSPEGRWEPQHF.

This clone has a single count. The rearrangement links TRBV10-3 to TRBJ1-2; no reliable D call. The CDR3 has 13 residues. Germline V gives CDR1 ENHRY, CDR2 SYGVKD. Trimming left V 2 bases short and J 2 bases short, with 6 bases between. This CDR3 is CAISEDPNYGYTF. The DNA for the CDR3 is TGTGCCATCAGTGAGGACCCCAACTATGGCTACACCTTC.

The rearrangement uses TRBV11-2 and TRBJ1-4; no definite D call. Germline lookup yields CDR1 SGHAT and CDR2 FQNNGV. There are 14 residues in the CDR3. V lost 3 bases to trimming and J lost 11 bases, with 16 bases between them. The CDR3 nucleotides read TGTGCCAGCAGCTTGGGTCGGGAGGCAGACAAACTGTTTTTT. Its translation is CASSLGREADKLFF. Full variable domain (rest looked up from reference TRBV11-2 and TRBJ1-4): EAGVAQSPRYKIIEKRQSVAFWCNPISGHATLYWYQQILGQGPKLLIQFQNNGVVDDSQLPKDRFSAERLKGVDSTLKIQPAKLEDSAVYLCASSLGREADKLFFGSGTQLSVL.

V usage is TRBV7-9 and J usage is TRBJ1-1; D is uncertain. Germline loops: CDR1 SEHNR, CDR2 FQNEAQ (reference sequence). V lost 2 bases and J lost 1, with 11 bases in between. The CDR3 length is 15 residues. The CDR3 nucleotides read TGTGCCAGCAGCTTACATTCCGGGGAGAACACTGAAGCTTTCTTT. Translation: CASSLHSGENTEAFF.

The chain carries TRBV19 and TRBJ2-3; D unresolved. Between the trimmed V and J ends, which lost 0 bases and 1 base, there was a span of 11 bases. The CDR3 totals 16 residues. From germline, CDR1 is LNHDA and CDR2 SQIVND (reference sequence). In DNA form, the CDR3 reads TGTGCCAGTAGTATAGAAATCGGCGACCGCACAGATACGCAGTATTTT. Translating gives CASSIEIGDRTDTQYF.

This rearrangement joins TRBV19 to TRBJ2-5, with 8 nucleotides matching TRBD1. The J call may be wrong; the DNA end is better matched by TRBJ2-7. Per the germline V gene, CDR1 is LNHDA and CDR2 is SQIVND (reference sequence). This CDR3 region has 14 residues. CDR3 sequence: CASSMGTGPYEQYF. CDR3 bases: TGTGCCAGTAGTATGGGGACAGGCCCCTACGAGCAGTACTTC.

The V call is TRBV7-2, the J call TRBJ2-5; D is possibly TRBD2 (5 bases). The DNA end is a closer match to TRBJ2-7, so the J assignment may be wrong. This CDR3 comprises 13 residues. Germline lookup yields CDR1 SGHTA and CDR2 FQGNSA. The CDR3 DNA is TGTGCCTCGAAGCCCGGGGTAGGTCGCGAGCAGTACTTC. As protein: CASKPGVGREQYF.

V and J are TRBV27 and TRBJ2-1; D is undetermined. Germline V gene lookup returns CDR1 MNHEY and CDR2 SMNVEV (reference sequence). Trimming pared 2 bases from V and 8 bases from J, leaving 7 bases between. The CDR3 is 12 amino acids. The CDR3 bases are TGTGCCAGCAGTTTAGTGGGCGATGAGCAGTTCTTC. It translates to CASSLVGDEQFF.

The rearrangement links TRBV2 to TRBJ1-1, with D hard to call. The CDR3 extends over 13 amino acids. Trimming removed 4 bases from V and 6 bases from J, with 12 bases in between. Germline CDR1 is SNHLY and CDR2 is FYNNEI. CDR3 in amino acids: CASSALRGPEAFF. CDR3 nucleotides: TGTGCCAGCAGTGCATTACGCGGCCCTGAAGCTTTCTTT.